These 5 T cell receptor beta chains originate from one sample sequenced in a study of cytomegalovirus exposure and HLA in healthy donors. The method was immunoSEQ multiplex PCR; TCRdb's version includes in-frame clones alone and lacks a portion of them. The table lists over 100,000 clones, around nine tenths of them singletons, with roughly 2.2% in the top ten. Input material: PBMCs. These receptors were obtained from a woman younger than 35 in good health and CMV-seronegative.

As to this clone: This same CDR3 is encoded by further DNA sequences in the sample. This sequence joins TRBV30 and TRBJ1-5; possible D gene TRBD1, 6 bases. The germline V gene has CDR1 GTSNPN and CDR2 SVGIG (reference sequence). There are 13 residues in the CDR3. Deletions cut 1 base from V and 2 bases from J, with 6 bases between. The CDR3, as DNA: TGTGCCTGGAGTGCAGGGGGCAATCAGCCCCAGCATTTT. Residues: CAWSAGGNQPQHF.

This chain links TRBV5-6 with TRBJ2-5; D perhaps matches TRBD1 (5 bases). This CDR3 has 12 amino acids. Trimming pared 5 bases from V and 7 bases from J, leaving 12 bases between. The V gene's germline CDR1 is SGHDT and CDR2 YYEEEE. The chain's CDR3 is CASRAGPRTQYF. The CDR3 nucleotides are TGTGCCAGCAGGGCAGGGCCCAGGACCCAGTACTTC.

This clone has just one count. The CDR3 reads CASSAGDRGYEQYF. CDR3 in DNA: TGTGCCAGTAGCGCAGGGGACAGGGGCTACGAGCAGTACTTC. V usage is TRBV19 and J usage is TRBJ2-7; 10 positions agree with TRBD1. CDR3 length: 14 residues. V shed 6 bases and J 3 bases; nucleotides not matched to a gene: 5. CDR1 is LNHDA and CDR2 is SQIVND in the germline V gene (reference sequence).

V usage is TRBV7-8 and J usage is TRBJ1-2; D is possibly TRBD1 (5 bases). The CDR3 sequence is 15 residues long. The germline CDR1 and CDR2 sequences are SGHVS and FQNEAQ. V shed 0 bases and J shed 4 bases, with 12 bases lying between them. The CDR3 DNA reads TGTGCCAGCAGCTTAGCGACGACCGGGGGCTATGGCTACACCTTC. Residues: CASSLATTGGYGYTF.

The chain carries TRBV6-6 and TRBJ2-1; possibly TRBD2 for D (6 bases). This CDR3 comprises 15 residues. Germline CDR1 and CDR2: MNHNY and SVGAGI (reference sequence). V was cut by 5 bases and J by 9 bases, with 20 bases left in between. In nucleotides, the CDR3 is TGTGCCAGCAGTACCACTAGCTACGTGGGTGGTGAGCAGTTCTTC. Translated: CASSTTSYVGGEQFF.